This TCR beta chain was sequenced for a study of blood T cells in healthy people across ages. Study-wide results and limits: Significant beta diversity loss was already apparent by age approximately 40, declining roughly linearly.

This clonotype was counted a single time. Its antigen is unidentified. The CDR3 consists of 16 residues. CDR1 and CDR2 from the germline V gene are MNHEY and SMNVEV (reference sequence). The V gene end was trimmed by 3 bases and the J gene end by 6 bases; junction bases not matched to a gene: 8. A sample-barcoded 5' primer and a J-beta primer mix were used in a second PCR of about 6 to 12 cycles. TCRdb called the 5' RACE reads again in MiXCR, with one record for every CDR3 protein. This repertoire shows around 500,000 distinct CDR3 sequences, 40% to 50% found once; its top ten account for around 24%. The sample was blood. This chain uses TRBV27 with TRBJ2-1; 10 positions agree with TRBD2. This clonotype was obtained from a man at least 80 years old in good health. The CDR3 sequence: CASSFWIAGGPNEQFF. Here the CDR3 DNA reads TGTGCCAGCAGTTTCTGGATAGCGGGAGGCCCCAATGAGCAGTTCTTC.